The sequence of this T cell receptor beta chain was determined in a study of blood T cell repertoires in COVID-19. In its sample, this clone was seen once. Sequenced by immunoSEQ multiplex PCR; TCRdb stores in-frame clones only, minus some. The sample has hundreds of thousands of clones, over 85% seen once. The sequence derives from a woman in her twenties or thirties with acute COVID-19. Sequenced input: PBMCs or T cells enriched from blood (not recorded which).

CDR3 nucleotide sequence: TGTGCCTGGAGTGTACAGGGGTTTGTCCACGAGCAGTACTTC. Residues: CAWSVQGFVHEQYF. The chain employs TRBV30 and TRBJ2-7; TRBD1 matches 7 bases. J was trimmed by 5 bases and V by 0 bases; bases with no gene match: 7. Germline V gives CDR1 GTSNPN, CDR2 SVGIG (reference sequence). The CDR3 runs to 14 residues.